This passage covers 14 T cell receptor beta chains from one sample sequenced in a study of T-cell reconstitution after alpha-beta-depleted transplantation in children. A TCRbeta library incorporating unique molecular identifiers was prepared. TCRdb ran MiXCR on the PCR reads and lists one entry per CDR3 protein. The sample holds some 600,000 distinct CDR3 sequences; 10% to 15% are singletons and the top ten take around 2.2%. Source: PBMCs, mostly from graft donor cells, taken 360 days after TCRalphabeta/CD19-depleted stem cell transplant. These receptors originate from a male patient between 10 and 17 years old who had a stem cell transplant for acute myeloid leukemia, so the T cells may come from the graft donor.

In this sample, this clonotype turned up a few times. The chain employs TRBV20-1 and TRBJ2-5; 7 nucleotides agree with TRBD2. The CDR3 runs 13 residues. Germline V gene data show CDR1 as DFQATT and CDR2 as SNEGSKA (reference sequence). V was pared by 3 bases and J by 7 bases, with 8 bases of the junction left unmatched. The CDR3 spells CSARAPGLVTQYF. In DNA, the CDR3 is TGCAGTGCTAGGGCCCCCGGACTAGTGACCCAGTACTTC.

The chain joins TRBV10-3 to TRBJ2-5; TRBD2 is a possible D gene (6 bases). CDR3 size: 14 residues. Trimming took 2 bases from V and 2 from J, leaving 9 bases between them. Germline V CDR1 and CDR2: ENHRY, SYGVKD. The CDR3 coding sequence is TGTGCCATCAGTGAGGGAGGGCAGCAAGAGACCCAGTACTTC. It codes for CAISEGGQQETQYF.

CDR3 DNA sequence: TGTGCCAGCAGCCAAGGACAGGGGGCTGCCGGGGAGCTGTTTTTT. This translates into CASSQGQGAAGELFF. The chain employs TRBV4-2 and TRBJ2-2; 10 bases fit TRBD1. J lost 6 bases, V lost 1 base, and 2 bases had no gene match. CDR3 size: 15 residues. Germline CDR1 reads LGHNA; CDR2 reads YNFKEQ.

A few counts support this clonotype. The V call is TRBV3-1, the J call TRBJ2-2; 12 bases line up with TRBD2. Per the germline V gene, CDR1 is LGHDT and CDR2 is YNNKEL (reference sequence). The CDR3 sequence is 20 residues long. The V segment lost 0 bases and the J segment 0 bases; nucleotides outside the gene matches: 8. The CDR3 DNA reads TGTGCCAGCAGCCAAGACGCCCTCGGACTAGCGGGGCCGAACACCGGGGAGCTGTTTTTT. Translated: CASSQDALGLAGPNTGELFF.

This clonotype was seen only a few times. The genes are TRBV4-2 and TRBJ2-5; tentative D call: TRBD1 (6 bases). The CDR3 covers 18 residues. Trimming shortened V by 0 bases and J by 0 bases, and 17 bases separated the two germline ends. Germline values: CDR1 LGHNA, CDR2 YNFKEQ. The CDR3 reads CASSQDGGQLRYQETQYF. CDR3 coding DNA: TGTGCCAGCAGCCAAGATGGAGGACAGTTGAGGTACCAAGAGACCCAGTACTTC.

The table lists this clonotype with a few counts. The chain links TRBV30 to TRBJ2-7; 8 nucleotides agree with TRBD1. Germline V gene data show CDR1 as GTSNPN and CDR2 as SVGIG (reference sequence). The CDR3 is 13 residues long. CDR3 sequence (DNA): TGTGCACTGGAGGGGGGACAGGACTACGAGCAGTACTTC. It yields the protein CALEGGQDYEQYF.

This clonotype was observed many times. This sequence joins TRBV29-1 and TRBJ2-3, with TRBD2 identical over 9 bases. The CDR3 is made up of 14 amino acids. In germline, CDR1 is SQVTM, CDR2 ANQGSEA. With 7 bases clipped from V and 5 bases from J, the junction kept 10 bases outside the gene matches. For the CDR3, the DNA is TGCAGCGCCATCAGCGGGAGGTTGGTAGATACGCAGTATTTT. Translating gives CSAISGRLVDTQYF.

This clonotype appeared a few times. The CDR3 sequence is CASRAGPTRGTQYF. CDR3 nucleotides: TGTGCCAGCAGGGCTGGACCTACGAGGGGGACCCAGTACTTC. The chain couples TRBV12-3 or TRBV12-4 to TRBJ2-5; D is tentatively TRBD1 or TRBD2 (5 bases each). The CDR3 loop spans 14 amino acids. The V end was cut by 6 bases, the J end by 7 bases, with 18 bases between.

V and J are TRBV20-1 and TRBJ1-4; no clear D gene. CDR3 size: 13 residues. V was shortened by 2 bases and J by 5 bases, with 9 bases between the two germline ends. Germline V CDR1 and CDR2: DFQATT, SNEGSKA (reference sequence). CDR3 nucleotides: TGCAGTGCTAGAAGGCAGTCAAATGAAAAACTGTTTTTT. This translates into CSARRQSNEKLFF.

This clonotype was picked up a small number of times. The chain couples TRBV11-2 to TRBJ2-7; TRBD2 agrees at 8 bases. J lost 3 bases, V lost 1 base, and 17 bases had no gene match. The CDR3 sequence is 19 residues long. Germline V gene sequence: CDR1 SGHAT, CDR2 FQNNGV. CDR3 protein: CASSLVRTSWPSVNYEQYF. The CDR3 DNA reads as TGTGCCAGCAGCTTAGTCCGGACTAGCTGGCCCTCTGTGAACTACGAGCAGTACTTC.

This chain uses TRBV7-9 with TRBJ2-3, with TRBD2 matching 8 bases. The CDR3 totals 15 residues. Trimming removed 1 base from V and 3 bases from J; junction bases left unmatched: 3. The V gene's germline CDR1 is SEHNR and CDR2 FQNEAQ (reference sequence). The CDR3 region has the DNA TGTGCCAGCAGCTTAGTTCCTAGCGGGACAGATACGCAGTATTTT. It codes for CASSLVPSGTDTQYF.

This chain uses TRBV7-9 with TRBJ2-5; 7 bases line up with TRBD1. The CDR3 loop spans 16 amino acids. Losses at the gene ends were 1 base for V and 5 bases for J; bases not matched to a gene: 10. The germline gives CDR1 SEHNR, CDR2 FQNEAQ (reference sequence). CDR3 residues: CASSLVLGQAGETQYF. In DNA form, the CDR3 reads TGTGCCAGCAGCTTAGTCCTCGGACAGGCCGGGGAGACCCAGTACTTC.

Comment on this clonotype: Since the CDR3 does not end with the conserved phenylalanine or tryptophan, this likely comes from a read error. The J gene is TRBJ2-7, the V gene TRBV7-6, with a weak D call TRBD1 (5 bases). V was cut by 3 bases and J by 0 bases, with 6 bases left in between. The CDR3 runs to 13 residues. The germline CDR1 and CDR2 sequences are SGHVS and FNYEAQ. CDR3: CASSFRVSYEQYL. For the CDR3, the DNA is TGTGCCAGCAGCTTCAGGGTCTCCTACGAGCAGTACCTC.

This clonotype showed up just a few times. The CDR3 sequence is CASSLLYRQGANRDTQYF. CDR3 coding DNA: TGCGCCAGCAGCCTCCTATACCGGCAGGGGGCGAATCGAGATACGCAGTATTTT. J is TRBJ2-3 and V is TRBV4-3, with TRBD1 matching 8 bases. This CDR3 contains 18 residues. Germline V gives CDR1 LGHNA, CDR2 YSLEER. The V and J ends lost 4 bases and 5 bases, in that order; junction bases with no gene match: 17.